The 32 T cell receptor beta chains reported below all come from one sample, sequenced in a study of cytomegalovirus exposure and HLA in healthy donors. The study ran its PCR with 60 Vbeta and 13 Jbeta primers. The repertoire was sequenced with immunoSEQ multiplex PCR; TCRdb's copy has only in-frame clones and lacks some. The sample data list around 76,000 clones. The sequencing input was PBMCs. Receptors originate from a woman in her fifties or sixties in good health and CMV-seronegative.

The V and J genes are TRBV30 and TRBJ1-5, with 7 bases lining up with TRBD1. V gave up 2 bases and J gave up 4 bases; unmatched junction bases: 8. CDR1 GTSNPN and CDR2 SVGIG come from the germline V gene (reference sequence). This CDR3 has 15 residues. CDR3 DNA sequence: TGTGCCTGGAGTAGAGGGGCCAGGGGGAATCAGCCCCAGCATTTT. Translated: CAWSRGARGNQPQHF.

The chain recombines TRBV10-3 with TRBJ2-1; 12 bases are shared with TRBD2. V lost 5 bases to trimming and J lost 9 bases; unmatched junction nucleotides: 11. Germline V gene sequence: CDR1 ENHRY, CDR2 SYGVKD. This CDR3 has 16 residues. The CDR3 sequence: CAISRLAGEGSAEQFF. The CDR3 nucleotides read TGTGCCATCAGTCGACTAGCGGGAGAGGGATCAGCTGAGCAGTTCTTC.

The chain has TRBV2 and TRBJ1-5, with unresolved D. Trimming removed 7 bases from V and 4 bases from J, with 8 bases in between. Germline-derived CDR1 and CDR2 are SNHLY and FYNNEI. The CDR3 has 12 residues. In DNA form, the CDR3 reads TGTGCCAGCAATGGCCGTAATCAGCCCCAGCATTTT. This sequence encodes CASNGRNQPQHF.

The V and J genes are TRBV25-1 and TRBJ1-4; D is ambiguous. Trimming cost V 5 bases and J 5 bases, with 9 bases left between them. CDR3 length equals 13 residues. Germline assignment: CDR1 MGHDK and CDR2 SYGVNS. The CDR3 loop is CASSLHENEKLFF. CDR3 sequence (DNA): TGTGCCAGCAGTCTTCACGAGAATGAAAAACTGTTTTTT.

The chain's CDR3 is CASSQEGGTVNQPQHF. The DNA for the CDR3 is TGCGCCAGCAGCCAAGAAGGCGGCACCGTCAATCAGCCCCAGCATTTT. V gene TRBV4-3 combines with J gene TRBJ1-5; D is unclear. The CDR3 is 16 amino acids. Per germline, CDR1 LGHNA and CDR2 YSLEER. Trimming took off 0 bases at V and 3 bases at J, with 12 bases between the two ends.

The V call is TRBV25-1, the J call TRBJ2-5; 9 bases map to TRBD2. V gave up 2 bases and J gave up 5 bases; unmatched junction bases: 9. CDR3 length: 16 amino acids. CDR1 MGHDK and CDR2 SYGVNS come from the germline V gene. The CDR3 region has the DNA TGTGCCAGCAGTGAAAGTAGATTAGCGGGAGCTGAGACCCAGTACTTC. It translates to CASSESRLAGAETQYF.

V usage is TRBV5-6 and J usage is TRBJ2-6; 7 positions agree with TRBD1. The trim removed 4 bases at V and 1 base at J, leaving 5 bases unmatched. The CDR3 is 16 amino acids. The germline gives CDR1 SGHDT, CDR2 YYEEEE. CDR3 protein: CASSGTGVSGANVLTF. CDR3 nucleotide sequence: TGTGCCAGCAGCGGAACAGGGGTATCTGGGGCCAACGTCCTGACTTTC.

The genes are TRBV11-2 and TRBJ2-2, with TRBD2 matching over 8 bases. V dropped 8 bases and J dropped 4; count of bases not matched to a gene: 15. This CDR3 comprises 17 residues. Germline loops: CDR1 SGHAT, CDR2 FQNNGV. The CDR3 region is CASCEGGVAGLTGELFF. The CDR3 DNA follows: TGTGCCAGCTGCGAGGGGGGGGTAGCGGGACTCACCGGGGAGCTGTTTTTT.

This chain uses TRBV28 with TRBJ2-3; D might be TRBD2 (5 bases). V was shortened by 3 bases and J by 3 bases, with 10 bases between the two germline ends. CDR1 is MDHEN and CDR2 is SYDVKM in the germline V gene. The CDR3 extends over 14 amino acids. Written as DNA, the CDR3 is TGTGCCAGCAGTTTCCTGAGCGGTACAGATACGCAGTATTTT. This codes for CASSFLSGTDTQYF.

This sequence joins TRBV19 and TRBJ2-7, with 7 bases identical to TRBD1. After removal of 1 base from V and 2 bases from J, the junction contained 8 bases not matched to a gene. CDR1 and CDR2 (germline): LNHDA, SQIVND (reference sequence). The CDR3 contains 16 residues. The CDR3 loop is CASSIAGQIIPYEQYF. CDR3 nucleotide sequence: TGTGCCAGTAGTATAGCGGGACAGATTATTCCCTACGAGCAGTACTTC.

This sequence joins TRBV4-3 and TRBJ2-5, with 7 positions matching TRBD2. V lost 4 bases to trimming and J lost 2 bases; unmatched junction nucleotides: 4. This CDR3 region has 14 residues. Germline V gene sequence: CDR1 LGHNA, CDR2 YSLEER. The CDR3 DNA sequence: TGCGCCAGCAGCCCCACTAGCGTACAAGAGACCCAGTACTTC. The encoded protein is CASSPTSVQETQYF.

The chain recombines TRBV29-1 with TRBJ1-5; TRBD1 is a possible D gene (6 bases). Germline V gene sequence: CDR1 SQVTM, CDR2 ANQGSEA. Trimming cost V 6 bases and J 2 bases, with 17 bases left between them. The CDR3 consists of 15 residues. The CDR3 nucleotides are TGCAGCGTCTCCCAGGGGCGGGTCGGCAATCAGCCCCAGCATTTT. Its protein product is CSVSQGRVGNQPQHF.

The chain carries TRBV18 and TRBJ2-1, with 8 bases identical to TRBD1. Germline V lookup: CDR1 KGHSH, CDR2 LQKENI. V shed 1 base and J 3 bases; nucleotides not matched to a gene: 5. CDR3 size: 16 residues. The CDR3 sequence is CASSPRAGGYYNEQFF. The DNA for the CDR3 is TGTGCCAGCTCACCACGGGCAGGGGGCTACTACAATGAGCAGTTCTTC.

V is TRBV25-1 and J is TRBJ2-3, with a weak D call TRBD1 (5 bases). There are 16 residues in the CDR3. CDR1 MGHDK and CDR2 SYGVNS come from the germline V gene. V was pared by 2 bases and J by 6 bases, with 18 bases between. The CDR3 loop reads CASSEGALRILDTQYF. CDR3 nucleotide sequence: TGTGCCAGCAGTGAAGGGGCCCTACGAATATTGGATACGCAGTATTTT.

The rearrangement joins TRBV7-6 to TRBJ2-7, with D possibly matching TRBD2 (6 bases). Germline CDR1 reads SGHVS; CDR2 reads FNYEAQ. The CDR3 runs 13 residues. The germline V and J ends were trimmed by 5 bases and 3 bases, with 11 bases remaining between them. The CDR3 is CASSPGTYYEQYF. Written as DNA, the CDR3 is TGTGCCAGCAGCCCCGGGACTTACTACGAGCAGTACTTC.

This chain joins TRBV29-1 and TRBJ2-7; the D gene is possibly TRBD1 (5 bases). TRBJ2-5 matches the DNA end more closely, so the J call is doubtful. The CDR3 is 11 amino acids. Germline CDR1 SQVTM, CDR2 ANQGSEA. The CDR3 loop reads CSVVQGETQYF. In DNA form, the CDR3 reads TGCAGCGTTGTCCAGGGCGAGACCCAGTACTTC.

This chain links TRBV5-1 with TRBJ2-1; 9 bases match TRBD2. Per the germline V gene, CDR1 is SGHRS and CDR2 is YFSETQ. The junction had 20 bases not matched to a gene; V was cut back by 0 bases and J by 1 base. The CDR3 loop spans 22 amino acids. CDR3 sequence: CASSLEGVGLASPGRSYNEQFF. The DNA of the CDR3 is TGCGCCAGCAGCTTGGAGGGTGTTGGACTAGCGTCGCCGGGGAGGTCCTACAATGAGCAGTTCTTC.

Turning to this clone: At one end the junction does not follow the germline gene, possibly because of a read error. The rearrangement joins TRBV28 to TRBJ1-4; 7 bases map to TRBD1. The CDR3 spans 15 residues. Germline V gene sequence: CDR1 MDHEN, CDR2 SYDVKM. In nucleotides, the CDR3 is TGTGCCAGCAGACTACAGGGGAACCGTAATGAAAGACTGTTTTTT. It translates to CASRLQGNRNERLFF. Complete variable domain (other parts from reference TRBV28 and TRBJ1-4): DVKVTQSSRYLVKRTGEKVFLECVQDMDHENMFWYRQDPGLGLRLIYFSYDVKMKEKGDIPEGYSVSREKKERFSLILESASTNQTSMYLCASRLQGNRNERLFFGSGTQLSVL.

This sequence joins TRBV6-4 and TRBJ2-3; TRBD2 aligns across 11 bases. The germline CDR1 and CDR2 sequences are MRHNA and SNTAGT. The length of the CDR3 is 16 residues. The ends lost 4 bases at V and 2 bases at J; junction bases unmatched: 5. The CDR3 sequence: CASSALAGGYTDTQYF. The CDR3 nucleotides read TGTGCCAGCAGTGCTCTAGCGGGAGGTTACACAGATACGCAGTATTTT.

This sequence joins TRBV27 and TRBJ2-2; D possibly corresponds to TRBD2 (6 bases). Trimming cost V 5 bases and J 3 bases, with 16 bases left between them. The V gene's germline CDR1 is MNHEY and CDR2 SMNVEV (reference sequence). This CDR3 has 16 residues. The CDR3 coding sequence is TGTGCCAGCAGTCCCTCGTCTAGCGCCCACACCGGGGAGCTGTTTTTT. This translates into CASSPSSSAHTGELFF.

The J gene is TRBJ2-6, the V gene TRBV29-1; tentative D call: TRBD1 (6 bases). Trimming removed 4 bases at V and 2 bases at J, with 9 bases between. Germline CDR1 reads SQVTM; CDR2 reads ANQGSEA. The CDR3 totals 14 residues. Here the CDR3 reads CSVGRGTGANVLTF. The CDR3 DNA follows: TGCAGCGTTGGCAGGGGTACTGGGGCCAACGTCCTGACTTTC. The whole variable domain, filled in from reference TRBV29-1 and TRBJ2-6, reads SAVISQKPSRDICQRGTSLTIQCQVDSQVTMMFWYRQQPGQSLTLIATANQGSEATYESGFVIDKFPISRPNLTFSTLTVSNMSPEDSSIYLCSVGRGTGANVLTFGAGSRLTVL.

Here the CDR3 reads CASSFLGTSGSRNEQFF. The CDR3 nucleotides read TGTGCCAGCAGTTTTCTCGGGACTAGCGGGAGTAGGAATGAGCAGTTCTTC. This chain links TRBV27 with TRBJ2-1; 14 bases line up with TRBD2. CDR3 length: 17 residues. The germline CDR1 and CDR2 sequences are MNHEY and SMNVEV (reference sequence). Trimming removed 3 bases from V and 7 bases from J; junction bases left unmatched: 8.

The rearrangement links TRBV6-6 to TRBJ1-1; 8 bases are shared with TRBD1. The CDR3 sequence is 15 residues long. Germline CDR1 and CDR2: MNHNY and SVGAGI (reference sequence). Losses at the gene ends were 5 bases for V and 2 bases for J; bases not matched to a gene: 7. The CDR3 DNA reads TGTGCCAGCAGTGCGATAGGACAGGGTAACACTGAAGCTTTCTTT. Amino acids: CASSAIGQGNTEAFF.

The gene calls are TRBV21-1 and TRBJ2-7; the D call TRBD2 from the table was never checked on the DNA. TRBV21-1 is given as a pseudogene. The CDR3 consists of 17 residues. The CDR3, as DNA: TGTGCCAGCAGTACCGAATACAAACTAGCGGGAGGGAGCGAGCAGTACTTC. This encodes CASSTEYKLAGGSEQYF.

The gene calls are TRBV7-9 and TRBJ2-2; D perhaps matches TRBD1 (6 bases). V was clipped by 6 bases and J by 0 bases, with 11 bases between them. The CDR3 sequence is 15 residues long. Per the germline V gene, CDR1 is SEHNR and CDR2 is FQNEAQ (reference sequence). CDR3 DNA sequence: TGTGCCAGCAGTCCACAGGGAGCGAACACCGGGGAGCTGTTTTTT. Its protein product is CASSPQGANTGELFF.

The chain combines TRBV30 with TRBJ1-5, with a weak D call TRBD1 (5 bases). Trimming removed 4 bases at V and 9 bases at J, with 16 bases between. The CDR3 totals 13 residues. Germline lookup yields CDR1 GTSNPN and CDR2 SVGIG (reference sequence). The CDR3 sequence: CAWTSGQGRPQHF. CDR3 DNA: TGTGCCTGGACCTCGGGTCAGGGTCGGCCCCAGCATTTT.

The chain is built from TRBV5-4 and TRBJ2-7; D is possibly TRBD1 (6 bases). With 3 bases removed from V and 2 bases from J, the gap between germline ends came to 9 bases. Germline CDR1 SGHNT, CDR2 YYREEE (reference sequence). The CDR3 has 13 residues. In DNA, the CDR3 is TGTGCCAGCAGCTCAGGGGTGACCTACGAGCAGTACTTC. It codes for CASSSGVTYEQYF.

The V and J genes are TRBV10-3 and TRBJ2-6; TRBD1 might be the D (5 bases). V shed 7 bases and J shed 2 bases, with 15 bases lying between them. This CDR3 has 16 residues. CDR1 is ENHRY and CDR2 is SYGVKD in the germline V gene. CDR3 bases: TGTGCCATCATCCCAGGGCCCGAACCTGGGGCCAACGTCCTGACTTTC. Its translation is CAIIPGPEPGANVLTF.

The CDR3 sequence: CASSKKETGLIYEQYF. The CDR3 DNA is TGTGCCAGCAGCAAAAAAGAGACGGGACTGATATACGAGCAGTACTTC. The genes are TRBV21-1 and TRBJ2-7; the listed D gene, TRBD2, was not tested against the DNA. TRBV21-1 is termed a pseudogene. The CDR3 runs 16 residues.

The CDR3 sequence is CAWSVNRGSGANVLTF. In nucleotides, the CDR3 is TGTGCCTGGAGTGTAAACCGAGGCTCTGGGGCCAACGTCCTGACTTTC. The J gene is TRBJ2-6, the V gene TRBV30; D is unresolved. In germline, CDR1 is GTSNPN, CDR2 SVGIG (reference sequence). This CDR3 comprises 16 residues. V dropped 0 bases and J dropped 0 bases, with 9 bases sitting between them. The variable domain in full, completed from reference TRBV30 and TRBJ2-6, reads SQTIHQWPATLVQPVGSPLSLECTVEGTSNPNLYWYRQAAGRGLQLLFYSVGIGQISSEVPQNLSASRPQDRQFILSSKKLLLSDSGFYLCAWSVNRGSGANVLTFGAGSRLTVL.

V is TRBV2 and J is TRBJ2-1, with 7 bases lining up with TRBD2. Germline-derived CDR1 and CDR2 are SNHLY and FYNNEI. Trimming took 11 bases from V and 2 from J; bases not matched to a gene: 12. CDR3 length equals 15 residues. The CDR3 DNA reads TGTGCCTCCGGACTAGGCGGGGAAACCTACAATGAGCAGTTCTTC. It specifies CASGLGGETYNEQFF.

V usage is TRBV4-2 and J usage is TRBJ2-1, with D possibly TRBD2 on 5 matching bases. Trimming stripped 1 base from V and 8 bases from J, with 12 bases between. CDR1 is LGHNA, CDR2 YNFKEQ, per germline. There are 14 residues in the CDR3. Here the CDR3 reads CASSQVSVGDEQFF. CDR3 nucleotide sequence: TGTGCCAGCAGCCAAGTTAGCGTTGGTGATGAGCAGTTCTTC.